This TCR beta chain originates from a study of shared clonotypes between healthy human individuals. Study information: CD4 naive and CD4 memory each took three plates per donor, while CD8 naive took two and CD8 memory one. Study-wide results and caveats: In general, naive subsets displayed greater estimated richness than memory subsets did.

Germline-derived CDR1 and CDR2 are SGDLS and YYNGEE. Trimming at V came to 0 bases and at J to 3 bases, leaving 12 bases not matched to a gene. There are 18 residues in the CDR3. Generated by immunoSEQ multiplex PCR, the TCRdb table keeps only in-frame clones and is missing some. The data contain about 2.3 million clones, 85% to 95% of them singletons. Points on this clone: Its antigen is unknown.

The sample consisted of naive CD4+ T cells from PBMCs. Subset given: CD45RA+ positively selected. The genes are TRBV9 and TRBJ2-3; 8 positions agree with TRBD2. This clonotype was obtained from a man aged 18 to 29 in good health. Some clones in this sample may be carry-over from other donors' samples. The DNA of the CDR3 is TGTGCCAGCAGCGTAGACTTCCCCGGGAGGGCCTGGACAGATACGCAGTATTTT. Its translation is CASSVDFPGRAWTDTQYF.